This TCR beta chain is from a study of T-cell reconstitution after alpha-beta-depleted transplantation in children. In this sample, this clonotype turned up many times. For TCRbeta, the library was prepared with unique molecular identifiers. TCRdb called the PCR reads again in MiXCR, with one record for every CDR3 protein. The sample lists about 160,000 distinct CDR3 sequences, over 8.5% seen once, with less than 15% in the top ten. The sequence derives from a boy between 2 and 10 years old with acute myeloid leukemia, due to receive a stem cell transplant. The starting material was PBMCs, obtained before TCRalphabeta/CD19-depleted stem cell transplant.

CDR3 nucleotide sequence: TGTGCCATCAGGGATAGGTTCGAGCAGTACTTC. Its translation is CAIRDRFEQYF. The V gene is TRBV10-3, the J gene TRBJ2-7; D remains unclear. This CDR3 contains 11 residues. Trimming stripped 6 bases from V and 6 bases from J, with 9 bases between. Germline-derived CDR1 and CDR2 are ENHRY and SYGVKD.